Presented here are 5 T cell receptor beta chains from one specimen sequenced in a study of response to subunit inactivated influenza vaccine. From the RT-PCR reads, TCRdb called clonotypes with MiXCR, one entry per CDR3 protein. The sample comprises around 520,000 distinct CDR3 sequences, less than 30% of which are singletons, and 1.5% to 2% rests with the top ten. This specimen consisted of CD4+ T cells sorted from PBMCs, obtained more than 4 days after vaccination. These receptors were obtained from a man aged 50 or older who received an inactivated influenza vaccine.

The chain has TRBV20-1 and TRBJ1-1; D might be TRBD1 (5 bases). CDR1 and CDR2 from the germline V gene are DFQATT and SNEGSKA (reference sequence). V shed 5 bases and J shed 1 base, with 8 bases lying between them. The CDR3 totals 12 residues. CDR3 in DNA: TGCAGTGCTTTGGACAAGAACACTGAAGCTTTCTTT. Encoded protein: CSALDKNTEAFF.

This clonotype was counted between two and nine times. The chain carries TRBV29-1 and TRBJ2-5, with D perhaps assigned TRBD1 or TRBD2 (5 bases each). V lost 3 bases and J 3 bases, leaving 8 bases between the germline ends. The CDR3 covers 12 residues. Germline lookup yields CDR1 SQVTM and CDR2 ANQGSEA. The CDR3 protein is CSVDGGEETQYF. The CDR3 bases are TGCAGCGTTGATGGGGGAGAAGAGACCCAGTACTTC.

This clonotype has just a few counts. The chain links TRBV29-1 to TRBJ2-7; 7 bases map to TRBD1. Germline V gene data show CDR1 as SQVTM and CDR2 as ANQGSEA. V lost 2 bases, J lost 6 bases, and 7 bases stayed unmatched. The CDR3 loop spans 13 amino acids. The CDR3 loop reads CSVETQQGVEQYF. CDR3 sequence (DNA): TGCAGCGTTGAAACCCAGCAGGGGGTCGAGCAGTACTTC.

There are many counts of this clonotype. The chain has TRBV7-2 and TRBJ2-3; D remains unclear. CDR3 length: 12 amino acids. Looked up from germline, CDR1 is SGHTA and CDR2 is FQGNSA. Trimming took 2 bases from V and 5 from J, leaving 5 bases between them. CDR3 in DNA: TGTGCCAGCAGCTTACTTGTAGATACGCAGTATTTT. It yields the protein CASSLLVDTQYF. The complete variable domain, with remaining parts taken from reference TRBV7-2 and TRBJ2-3, reads GAGVSQSPSNKVTEKGKDVELRCDPISGHTALYWYRQSLGQGLEFLIYFQGNSAPDKSGLPSDRFSAERTGGSVSTLTIQRTQQEDSAVYLCASSLLVDTQYFGPGTRLTVL.

This clonotype was counted a few times. This chain joins TRBV5-1 and TRBJ2-5; 8 nucleotides line up with TRBD1. This CDR3 contains 15 residues. J was trimmed by 3 bases and V by 4 bases; bases with no gene match: 8. Looked up from germline, CDR1 is SGHRS and CDR2 is YFSETQ. CDR3 in DNA: TGCGCCAGCAGCACACAGGGGGGAATTGAAGAGACCCAGTACTTC. This gives the protein CASSTQGGIEETQYF.